This T cell receptor (beta chain) was captured in a study of blood T cell repertoires in COVID-19. This clone was recorded only once. The CDR3 consists of 15 residues. Per germline, CDR1 SGHDT and CDR2 YYEEEE. V was pared by 4 bases and J by 2 bases, with 16 bases between. Produced via immunoSEQ multiplex PCR; TCRdb's table is partial and in-frame only. The data hold around 300,000 clones, with around 90% observed a single time. This receptor was obtained from a middle-aged man with acute or convalescent COVID-19. The source material was peripheral blood. The chain has TRBV5-6 and TRBJ2-7; D is possibly TRBD1 (6 bases). The CDR3 sequence: CASSPGTPPPYEQYF. The CDR3 bases are TGTGCCAGCAGCCCCGGGACACCACCCCCCTACGAGCAGTACTTC.